This TCR beta chain derives from a study of blood T cell repertoires in COVID-19. Study summary: COVID-19 samples from acute and convalescent phases originated in the United States, Italy and Spain. T cells, B-cell-depleted T cells, or PBMCs supplied cDNA or gDNA.

Measured with immunoSEQ multiplex PCR; TCRdb has only the in-frame clones, and not every one. The top ten clones hold less than 7% of a sample with fewer than 250,000 clones, around 80% of them seen once. Germline trimming cut 2 bases from V and 7 bases from J; bases unmatched to any gene: 14. The length of the CDR3 is 16 residues. Germline V lookup: CDR1 LGHNA, CDR2 YSLEER. This TCR was recovered from a man in his 60s with acute or convalescent COVID-19. Source material: peripheral blood. The rearrangement uses TRBV4-3 and TRBJ2-7; TRBD1 agrees at 7 bases. CDR3 residues: CASSQSGTEPLWEQYF. The DNA of the CDR3 is TGCGCCAGCAGCCAATCCGGGACAGAACCTTTATGGGAGCAGTACTTC.